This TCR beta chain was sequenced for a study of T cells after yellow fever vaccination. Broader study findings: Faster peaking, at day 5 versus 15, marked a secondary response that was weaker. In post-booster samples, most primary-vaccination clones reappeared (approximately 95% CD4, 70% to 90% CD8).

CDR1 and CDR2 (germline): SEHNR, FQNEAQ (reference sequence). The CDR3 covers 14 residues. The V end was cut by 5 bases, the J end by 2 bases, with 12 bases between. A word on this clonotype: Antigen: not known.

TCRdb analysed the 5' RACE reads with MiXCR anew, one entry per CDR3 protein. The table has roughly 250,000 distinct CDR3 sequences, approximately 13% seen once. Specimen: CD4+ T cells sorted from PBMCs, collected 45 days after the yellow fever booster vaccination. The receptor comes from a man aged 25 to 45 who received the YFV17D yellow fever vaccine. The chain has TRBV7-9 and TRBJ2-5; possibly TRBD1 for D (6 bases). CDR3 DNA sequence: TGTGCCAGCAGCCGCAAAGGGGGACAAGAGACCCAGTACTTC. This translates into CASSRKGGQETQYF. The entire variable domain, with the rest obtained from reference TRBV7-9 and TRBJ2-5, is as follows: DTGVSQNPRHKITKRGQNVTFRCDPISEHNRLYWYRQTLGQGPEFLTYFQNEAQLEKSRLLSDRFSAERPKGSFSTLEIQRTEQGDSAMYLCASSRKGGQETQYFGPGTRLLVL.